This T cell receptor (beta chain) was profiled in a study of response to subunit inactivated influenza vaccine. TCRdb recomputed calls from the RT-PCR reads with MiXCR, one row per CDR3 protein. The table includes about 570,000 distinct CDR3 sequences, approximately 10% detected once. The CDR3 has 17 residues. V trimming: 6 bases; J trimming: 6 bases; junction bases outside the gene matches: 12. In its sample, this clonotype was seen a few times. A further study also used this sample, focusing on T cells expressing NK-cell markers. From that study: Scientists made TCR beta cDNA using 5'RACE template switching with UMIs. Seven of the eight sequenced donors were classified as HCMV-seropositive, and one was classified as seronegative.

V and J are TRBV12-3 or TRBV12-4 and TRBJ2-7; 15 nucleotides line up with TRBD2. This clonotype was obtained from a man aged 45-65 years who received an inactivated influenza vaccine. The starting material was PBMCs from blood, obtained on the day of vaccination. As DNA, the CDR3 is TGTGCCAGCAGAATCGCCGGGACTAGCGGGAGGATGGGCGAGCAGTACTTC. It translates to CASRIAGTSGRMGEQYF.